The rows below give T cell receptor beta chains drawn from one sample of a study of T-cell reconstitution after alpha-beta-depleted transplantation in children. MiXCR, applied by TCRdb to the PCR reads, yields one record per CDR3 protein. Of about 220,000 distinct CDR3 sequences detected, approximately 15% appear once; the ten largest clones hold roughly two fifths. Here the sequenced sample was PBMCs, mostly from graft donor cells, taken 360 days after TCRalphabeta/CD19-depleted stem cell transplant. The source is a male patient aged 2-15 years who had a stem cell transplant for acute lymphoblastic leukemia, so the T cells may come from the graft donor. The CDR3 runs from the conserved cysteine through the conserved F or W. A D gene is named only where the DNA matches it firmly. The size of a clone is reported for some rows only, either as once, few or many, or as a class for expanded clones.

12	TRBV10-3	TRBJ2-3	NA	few	CAISQSTDTQYF	TGTGCCATCAGCCAGAGCACAGATACGCAGTATTTT
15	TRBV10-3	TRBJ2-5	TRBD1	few	CAIQGGTGTKETQYF	TGTGCCATCCAAGGGGGGACAGGGACGAAAGAGACCCAGTACTTC
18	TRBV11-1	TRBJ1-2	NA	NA	CASSLKLVGGDKVYGYTF	TGTGCCAGCAGCTTGAAGTTGGTGGGGGGAGATAAAGTTTATGGCTACACCTTC
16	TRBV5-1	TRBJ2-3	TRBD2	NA	CASSLRTTSVADTQYF	TGCGCCAGCAGCTTACGGACGACTAGCGTTGCAGATACGCAGTATTTT
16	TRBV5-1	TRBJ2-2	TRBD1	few	CASSLGGTDYTGELFF	TGCGCCAGCAGCTTGGGGGGGACAGACTACACCGGGGAGCTGTTTTTT
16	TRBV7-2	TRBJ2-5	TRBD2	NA	CASSLRTSGEGETQYF	TGTGCCAGCAGCCTCCGGACTAGCGGAGAGGGGGAGACCCAGTACTTC
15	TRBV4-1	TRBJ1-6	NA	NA	CASSQDRDYNSPLHF	TGCGCCAGCAGCCAAGATCGGGACTATAATTCACCCCTCCACTTT
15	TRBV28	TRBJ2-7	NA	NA	CASSLLIETSYEQYF	TGTGCCAGCAGTTTACTTATAGAGACCTCCTACGAGCAGTACTTC
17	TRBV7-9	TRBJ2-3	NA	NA	CASSLYRDTLVTDTQYF	TGTGCCAGCAGCTTATACCGGGACACCTTAGTCACAGATACGCAGTATTTT
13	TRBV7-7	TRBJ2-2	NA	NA	CASSLDRQGELFF	TGTGCTAGCAGCTTAGATCGGCAGGGGGAGCTGTTTTTT
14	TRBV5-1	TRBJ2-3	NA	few	CASSLGARPDTQYF	TGCGCCAGCAGCTTGGGGGCTCGGCCAGATACGCAGTATTTT
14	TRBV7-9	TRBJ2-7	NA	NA	CASSLSAASYEQYF	TGTGCCAGCAGCTTATCGGCGGCCTCCTACGAGCAGTACTTC
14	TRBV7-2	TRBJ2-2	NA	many	CASSTSQGTGELFF	TGTGCCAGCAGCACGTCACAGGGCACCGGGGAGCTGTTTTTT
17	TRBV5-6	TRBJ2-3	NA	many	CASSLDYHASFTDTQYF	TGTGCCAGCAGCTTGGATTATCACGCCTCGTTCACAGATACGCAGTATTTT
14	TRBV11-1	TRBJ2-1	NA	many	CASSLAGNYNEQFF	TGTGCCAGCAGCTTAGCGGGGAACTACAATGAGCAGTTCTTC
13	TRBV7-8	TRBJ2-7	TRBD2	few	CASWTSGRYEQYF	TGTGCCAGTTGGACTAGCGGGAGATACGAGCAGTACTTC
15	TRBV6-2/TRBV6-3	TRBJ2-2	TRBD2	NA	CASIPSGGIVGELFF	TGTGCCAGCATCCCTAGCGGGGGGATCGTCGGGGAGCTGTTTTTT
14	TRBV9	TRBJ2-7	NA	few	CASSVGAGIHEQYF	TGTGCCAGCAGCGTAGGGGCAGGGATCCACGAGCAGTACTTC
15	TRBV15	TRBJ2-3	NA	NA	CATRAAPLSTDTQYF	TGTGCCACCAGAGCGGCGCCGCTAAGCACAGATACGCAGTATTTT
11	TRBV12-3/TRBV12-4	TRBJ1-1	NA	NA	CASAVGGRAFF	TGTGCCAGCGCCGTTGGGGGGCGAGCTTTCTTT
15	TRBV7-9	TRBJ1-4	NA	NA	CASSLERGRDEKLFF	TGTGCCAGCAGCTTAGAGAGGGGCAGGGATGAAAAACTGTTTTTT
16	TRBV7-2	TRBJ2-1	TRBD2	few	CASSFPLAGGNNEQFF	TGTGCCAGCAGCTTCCCTTTAGCGGGGGGAAACAATGAGCAGTTCTTC
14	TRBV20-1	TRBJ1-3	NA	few	CSARDASRGNTIYF	TGCAGTGCTAGGGACGCCAGCCGTGGAAACACCATATATTTT
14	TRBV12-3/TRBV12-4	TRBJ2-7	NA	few	CASSLAKGSYEQYF	TGTGCCAGCAGCCTCGCGAAGGGCTCCTACGAGCAGTACTTC
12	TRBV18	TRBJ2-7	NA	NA	CASSLASHEQYF	TGTGCCAGCTCACTCGCAAGTCACGAGCAGTACTTC
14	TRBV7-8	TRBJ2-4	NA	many	CASSLQGQSDIQYF	TGTGCCAGCAGCTTACAGGGCCAAAGTGACATTCAGTACTTC
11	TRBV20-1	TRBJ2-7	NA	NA	CSAPEAYEQYF	TGCAGTGCTCCTGAAGCCTACGAGCAGTACTTC
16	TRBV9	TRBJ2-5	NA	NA	CASSVASAPPGETQYF	TGTGCCAGCAGCGTAGCTTCGGCACCCCCAGGGGAGACCCAGTACTTC
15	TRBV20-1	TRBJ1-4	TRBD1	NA	CSARREDRGGEKLFF	TGCAGTGCTAGACGTGAGGACAGGGGGGGCGAAAAACTGTTTTTT
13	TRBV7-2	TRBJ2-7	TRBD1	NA	CASSPTGIREQYF	TGTGCCAGCAGCCCGACAGGGATTAGGGAGCAGTACTTC
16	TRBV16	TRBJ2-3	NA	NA	CASSQMGGESTDTQYF	TGTGCCAGCAGCCAGATGGGCGGGGAAAGCACAGATACGCAGTATTTT
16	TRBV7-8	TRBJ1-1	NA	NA	CASSPGALAMNTEAFF	TGTGCCAGCAGCCCCGGTGCACTAGCAATGAACACTGAAGCTTTCTTT
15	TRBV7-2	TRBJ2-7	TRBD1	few	CASSSRTGATYEQYF	TGTGCCAGCAGCTCCAGGACAGGAGCAACCTACGAGCAGTACTTC
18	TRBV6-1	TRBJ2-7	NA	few	CASRVRQGILGPYSEQYF	TGTGCCAGCCGGGTGAGGCAGGGGATTTTAGGCCCTTACTCCGAGCAGTACTTC
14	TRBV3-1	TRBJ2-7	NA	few	CASSPLRGPYEQYF	TGTGCCAGCAGCCCCCTCCGGGGCCCCTACGAGCAGTACTTC
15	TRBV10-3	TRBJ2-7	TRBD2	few	CAISESWAGRVEQYF	TGTGCCATCAGTGAGTCGTGGGCAGGGAGGGTCGAGCAGTACTTC